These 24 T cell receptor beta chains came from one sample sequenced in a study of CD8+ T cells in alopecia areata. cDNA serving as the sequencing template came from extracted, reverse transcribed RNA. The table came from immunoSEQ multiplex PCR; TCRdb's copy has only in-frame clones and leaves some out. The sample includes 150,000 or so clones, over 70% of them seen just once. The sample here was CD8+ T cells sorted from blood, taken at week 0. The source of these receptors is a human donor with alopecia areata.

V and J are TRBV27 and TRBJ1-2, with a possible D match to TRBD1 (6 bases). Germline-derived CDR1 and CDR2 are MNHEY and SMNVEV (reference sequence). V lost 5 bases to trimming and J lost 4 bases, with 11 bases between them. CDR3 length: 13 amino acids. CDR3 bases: TGTGCCAGCAGTGGGGGCAGCGTCTATGGCTACACCTTC. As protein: CASSGGSVYGYTF.

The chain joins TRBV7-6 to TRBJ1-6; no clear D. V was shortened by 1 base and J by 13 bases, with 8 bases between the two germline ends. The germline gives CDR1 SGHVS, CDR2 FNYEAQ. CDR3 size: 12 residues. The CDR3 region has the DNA TGTGCCAGCAGCTTAGAGGCCGGCCCCCTCCACTTT. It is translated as CASSLEAGPLHF.

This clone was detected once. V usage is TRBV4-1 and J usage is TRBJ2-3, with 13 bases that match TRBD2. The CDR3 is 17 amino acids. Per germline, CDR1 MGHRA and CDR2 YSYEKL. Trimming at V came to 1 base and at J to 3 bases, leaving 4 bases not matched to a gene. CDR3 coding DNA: TGCGCCAGCAGCCAAGCTTGGACTAGCGGGAGAACAGATACGCAGTATTTT. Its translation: CASSQAWTSGRTDTQYF.

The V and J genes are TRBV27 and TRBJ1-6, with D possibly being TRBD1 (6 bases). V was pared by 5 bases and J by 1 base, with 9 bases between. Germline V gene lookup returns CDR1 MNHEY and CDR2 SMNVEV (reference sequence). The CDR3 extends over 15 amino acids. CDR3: CASSLQGSYNSPLHF. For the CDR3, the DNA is TGTGCCAGCAGTCTCCAGGGGTCCTATAATTCACCCCTCCACTTT.

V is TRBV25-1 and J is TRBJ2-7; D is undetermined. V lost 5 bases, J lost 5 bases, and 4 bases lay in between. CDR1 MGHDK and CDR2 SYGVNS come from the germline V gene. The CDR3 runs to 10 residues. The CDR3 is CASSSDEQYF. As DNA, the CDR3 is TGTGCCAGCAGTTCGGACGAGCAGTACTTC.

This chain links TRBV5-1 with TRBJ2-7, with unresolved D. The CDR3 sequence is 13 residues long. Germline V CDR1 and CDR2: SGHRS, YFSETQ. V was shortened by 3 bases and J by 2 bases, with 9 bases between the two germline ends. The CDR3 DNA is TGCGCCAGCAGCTCGGGTGACCCCTACGAGCAGTACTTC. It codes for CASSSGDPYEQYF.

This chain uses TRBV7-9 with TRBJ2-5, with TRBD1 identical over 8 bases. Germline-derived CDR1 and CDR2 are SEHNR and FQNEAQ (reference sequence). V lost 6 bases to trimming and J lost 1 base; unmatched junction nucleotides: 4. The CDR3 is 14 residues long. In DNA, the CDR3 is TGTGCCAGCAGTTCCGGACAGGGCCAAGAGACCCAGTACTTC. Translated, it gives CASSSGQGQETQYF.

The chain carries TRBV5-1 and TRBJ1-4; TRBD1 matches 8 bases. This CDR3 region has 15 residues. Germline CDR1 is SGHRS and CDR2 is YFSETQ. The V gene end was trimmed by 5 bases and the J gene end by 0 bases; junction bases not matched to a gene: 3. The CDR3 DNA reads TGCGCCAGCAGACAGGGGGGATCAACTAATGAAAAACTGTTTTTT. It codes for CASRQGGSTNEKLFF.

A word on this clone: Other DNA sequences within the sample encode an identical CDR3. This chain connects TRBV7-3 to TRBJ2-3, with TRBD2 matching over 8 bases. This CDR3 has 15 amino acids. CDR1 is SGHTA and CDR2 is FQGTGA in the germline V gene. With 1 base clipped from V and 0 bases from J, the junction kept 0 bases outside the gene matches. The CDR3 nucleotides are TGTGCCAGCAGCTTAAGCGGGGGGAGCACAGATACGCAGTATTTT. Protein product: CASSLSGGSTDTQYF.

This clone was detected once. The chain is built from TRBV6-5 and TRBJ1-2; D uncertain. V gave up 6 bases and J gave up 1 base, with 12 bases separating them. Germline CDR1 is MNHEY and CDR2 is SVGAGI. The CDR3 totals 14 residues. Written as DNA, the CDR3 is TGTGCCAGCAGCCTGGCCTATTTTAACTATGGCTACACCTTC. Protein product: CASSLAYFNYGYTF.

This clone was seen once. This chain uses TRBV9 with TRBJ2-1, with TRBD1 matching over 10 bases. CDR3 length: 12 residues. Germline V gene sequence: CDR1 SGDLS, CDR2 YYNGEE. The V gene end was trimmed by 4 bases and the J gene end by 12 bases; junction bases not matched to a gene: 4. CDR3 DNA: TGTGCCAGCAGCCCACGGACAGGGGGGCAGTTCTTC. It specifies CASSPRTGGQFF.

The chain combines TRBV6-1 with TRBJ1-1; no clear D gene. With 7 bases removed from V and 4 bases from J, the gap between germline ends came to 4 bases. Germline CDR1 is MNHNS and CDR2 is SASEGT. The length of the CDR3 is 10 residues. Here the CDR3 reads CASMVTEAFF. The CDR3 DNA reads TGTGCCAGCATGGTCACTGAAGCTTTCTTT.

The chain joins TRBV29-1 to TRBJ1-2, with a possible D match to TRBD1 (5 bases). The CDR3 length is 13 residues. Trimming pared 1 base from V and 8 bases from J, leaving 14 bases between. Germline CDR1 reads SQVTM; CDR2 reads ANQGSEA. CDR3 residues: CSVEGGRVGGYTF. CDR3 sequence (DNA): TGCAGCGTTGAAGGGGGGAGGGTAGGAGGCTACACCTTC.

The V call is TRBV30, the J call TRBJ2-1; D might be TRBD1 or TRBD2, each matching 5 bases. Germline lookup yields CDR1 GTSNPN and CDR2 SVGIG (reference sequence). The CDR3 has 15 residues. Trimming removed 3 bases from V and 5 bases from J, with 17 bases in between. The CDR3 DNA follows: TGTGCCTGGAGGGCCCCCGGGGCCCTTAACAATGAGCAGTTCTTC. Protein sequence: CAWRAPGALNNEQFF.

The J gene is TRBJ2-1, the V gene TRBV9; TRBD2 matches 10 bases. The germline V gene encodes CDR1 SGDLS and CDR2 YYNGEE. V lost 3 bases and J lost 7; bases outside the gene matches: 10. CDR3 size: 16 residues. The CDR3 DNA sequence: TGTGCCAGCAGCGCTTCGAGCGGGGGGGCAGGAAATGAGCAGTTCTTC. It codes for CASSASSGGAGNEQFF.

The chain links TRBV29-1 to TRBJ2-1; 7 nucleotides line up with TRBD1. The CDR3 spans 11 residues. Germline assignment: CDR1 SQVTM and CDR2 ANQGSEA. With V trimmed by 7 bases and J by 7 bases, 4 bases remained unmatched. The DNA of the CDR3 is TGCAGCGCCCCACAGGGGAATGAGCAGTTCTTC. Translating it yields CSAPQGNEQFF.

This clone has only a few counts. CDR3 coding DNA: TGCAGCGTTGATTGGGAAGGGACTAGCGGAGGAGTTTACAATGAGCAGTTCTTC. It codes for CSVDWEGTSGGVYNEQFF. The V call is TRBV29-1, the J call TRBJ2-1, with TRBD2 matching 11 bases. This CDR3 is built from 18 residues. Germline values: CDR1 SQVTM, CDR2 ANQGSEA. V shed 3 bases, J shed 4 bases, and the junction held 14 bases outside the gene matches.

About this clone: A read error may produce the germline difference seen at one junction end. The CDR3, as DNA: TGTGCCAGCAGGGGGGACTTCGTGCACTTC. Translating it yields CASRGDFVHF. This chain links TRBV2 with TRBJ2-4; a weak D match, TRBD2 (6 bases). CDR3 length: 10 residues. Germline-derived CDR1 and CDR2 are SNHLY and FYNNEI. Based on the CDR3 plus reference TRBV2 and TRBJ2-4, the full variable domain is EPEVTQTPSHQVTQMGQEVILRCVPISNHLYFYWYRQILGQKVEFLVSFYNNEISEKSEIFDDQFSVERPDGSNFTLKIRSTKLEDSAMYFCASRGDFVHFGAGTRLSVL.

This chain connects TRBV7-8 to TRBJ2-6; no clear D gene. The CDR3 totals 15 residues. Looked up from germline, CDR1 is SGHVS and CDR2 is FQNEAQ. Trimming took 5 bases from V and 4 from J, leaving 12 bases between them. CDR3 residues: CASSPYLGGANVLTF. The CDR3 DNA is TGTGCCAGCAGCCCTTACCTGGGGGGGGCCAACGTCCTGACTTTC.

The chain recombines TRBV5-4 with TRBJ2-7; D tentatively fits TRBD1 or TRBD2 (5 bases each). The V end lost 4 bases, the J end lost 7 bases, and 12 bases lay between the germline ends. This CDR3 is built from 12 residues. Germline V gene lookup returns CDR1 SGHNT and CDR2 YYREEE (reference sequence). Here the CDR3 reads CASSPGTGEQYF. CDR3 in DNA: TGTGCCAGCAGCCCGGGGACGGGGGAGCAGTACTTC.

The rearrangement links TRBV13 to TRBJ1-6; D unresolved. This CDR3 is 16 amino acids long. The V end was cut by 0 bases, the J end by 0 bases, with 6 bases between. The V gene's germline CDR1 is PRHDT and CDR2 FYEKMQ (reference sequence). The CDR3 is CASSLGGSSYNSPLHF. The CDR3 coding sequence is TGTGCCAGCAGCTTAGGAGGGAGCTCCTATAATTCACCCCTCCACTTT.

The CDR3 nucleotides read TGCGCCAGCGGTAACAACGTCCTGACTTTC. Translation gives CASGNNVLTF. The chain has TRBV10-1 and TRBJ2-6; D is unresolved. Between the trimmed V and J ends, which lost 8 bases and 9 bases, there was a span of 5 bases. The CDR3 consists of 10 residues. Germline CDR1 reads WNHNN; CDR2 reads SYGVQD (reference sequence).

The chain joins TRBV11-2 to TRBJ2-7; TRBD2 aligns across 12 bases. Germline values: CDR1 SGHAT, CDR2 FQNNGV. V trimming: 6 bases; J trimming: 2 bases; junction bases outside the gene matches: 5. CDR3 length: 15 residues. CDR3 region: CASSDLAGGTYEQYF. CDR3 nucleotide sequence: TGTGCCAGCAGTGACCTAGCGGGGGGGACCTACGAGCAGTACTTC.

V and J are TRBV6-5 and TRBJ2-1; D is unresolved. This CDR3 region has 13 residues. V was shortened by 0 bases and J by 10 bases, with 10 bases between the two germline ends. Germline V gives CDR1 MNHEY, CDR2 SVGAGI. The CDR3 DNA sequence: TGTGCCAGCAGTTACTCGATAGTTCGGGAGCAGTTCTTC. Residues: CASSYSIVREQFF.